These T cell receptor beta chains were read from a single sample in a study of CD8+ T cells in alopecia areata. Measured with immunoSEQ multiplex PCR; TCRdb has only the in-frame clones, and not every one. Counted here are hundreds of thousands of clones, about 68% occurring once; the ten biggest clones make up around 1.2%. Sequencing used CD4+ T cells sorted from blood, obtained at week 0. The source is a human donor with alopecia areata. Each CDR3 is given with its conserved first and last residue. D genes are given only for firm matches. Some rows mark clone size as missing; the rest say once, few, many or name a class of expanded clone.

v_gene	d_gene	abundance	len	j_gene	CDR3nt	CDR3aa
TRBV6-6	TRBD2	NA	16	TRBJ2-1	TGTGCCAGCACTCTAAGGCCCGGGACTAGACCGGGTGAGCAGTTCTTC	CASTLRPGTRPGEQFF
TRBV7-2	NA	NA	13	TRBJ1-1	TGTGCCAGCAGCTTACAAGCCGGGCCGTCAGCTTTCTTT	CASSLQAGPSAFF
TRBV4-3	TRBD2	NA	15	TRBJ2-7	TGCGCCAGCAGCCAAGAAGCGGGGGATGCCTACGAGCAGTACTTC	CASSQEAGDAYEQYF
TRBV5-1	TRBD1	once	14	TRBJ1-1	TGCGCCAGCAACCCGGGACAGGGCCACACTGAAGCTTTCTTT	CASNPGQGHTEAFF
TRBV4-2	NA	NA	14	TRBJ1-5	TGTGCCAGCAGCCAAGCAGGGGTCAATCAGCCCCAGCATTTT	CASSQAGVNQPQHF
TRBV10-3	TRBD2	few	13	TRBJ2-3	TGTGCCATCGCTAGCGGGTACACAGATACGCAGTATTTT	CAIASGYTDTQYF
TRBV5-6	TRBD2	NA	15	TRBJ2-3	TGTGCCAGCAGCTGGACTAGCGGGGGCCCAGATACGCAGTATTTT	CASSWTSGGPDTQYF
TRBV25-1	NA	NA	12	TRBJ1-1	TGTGCCAGCAGGCCCGGGAACACTGAAGCTTTCTTT	CASRPGNTEAFF
TRBV29-1	NA	NA	12	TRBJ2-1	TGCAGCGGCGGCAGGGGAGGAAATGAGCAGTTCTTC	CSGGRGGNEQFF
TRBV29-1	NA	NA	14	TRBJ1-1	TGCAGCGTAGGGGGTGGGGGACCCAACACTGAAGCTTTCTTT	CSVGGGGPNTEAFF
TRBV30	NA	NA	12	TRBJ1-5	TGTGCCTTATCTTATAGCAATCAGCCCCAGCATTTT	CALSYSNQPQHF
TRBV6-1	NA	NA	14	TRBJ2-3	TGTGCCAGCAGTGATTGGAGACCAACAGATACGCAGTATTTT	CASSDWRPTDTQYF
TRBV9	NA	NA	12	TRBJ1-2	TGTGCCAGCAGCGTAGAAGAGTATGGCTACACCTTC	CASSVEEYGYTF
TRBV5-1	NA	NA	12	TRBJ2-7	TGCGCCAGCAGCTTAGAGGGCTACGAGCAGTACTTC	CASSLEGYEQYF
TRBV4-3	TRBD2	NA	15	TRBJ2-5	TGCGCCAGCAGCCAAGAGGGAGGGCGAGATCAGACCCAGTACTTC	CASSQEGGRDQTQYF
TRBV5-1	TRBD2	NA	17	TRBJ2-1	TGCGCCAGCAGCTTGGCGGTTGCAGCGGGGGGCAACGGTGAGCAGTTCTTC	CASSLAVAAGGNGEQFF
TRBV30	TRBD1	NA	14	TRBJ1-5	TGTGCCTGGAAGGGGGCGGGGGCCCATCAGCCCCAGCATTTT	CAWKGAGAHQPQHF
TRBV5-1	TRBD1	NA	14	TRBJ1-1	TGCGCCAGCAGCACGGTACAGGGGGACACTGAAGCTTTCTTT	CASSTVQGDTEAFF
TRBV6-6	NA	NA	15	TRBJ2-4	TGTGCCAGCCTCAGGAGGGGGGCTGACAAAAACATTCAGTACTTC	CASLRRGADKNIQYF
TRBV9	NA	NA	13	TRBJ1-2	TGTGCCAGCGAGGCAGGTCTTCACGGTGGCTACACCTTC	CASEAGLHGGYTF
TRBV18	NA	NA	15	TRBJ1-1	TGTGCCAGCTCACCACGGGTAGGAACAGGCAATGAAGCTTTCTTT	CASSPRVGTGNEAFF
TRBV25-1	TRBD1	NA	13	TRBJ2-7	TGTGCCAGCAGTGATCCGGGACAGTACGAGCAGTACTTC	CASSDPGQYEQYF
TRBV30	NA	NA	12	TRBJ1-2	TGTGCCTGGAGTGGAGGGGCCTATGGCTACACCTTC	CAWSGGAYGYTF
TRBV5-1	NA	NA	15	TRBJ2-7	TGCGCCAGCAGCTTGGCCCTTGCGGGGAGGTACGAGCAGTACTTC	CASSLALAGRYEQYF
TRBV2	NA	NA	16	TRBJ1-4	TGTGCCAGCAGTGTAGAAAGGCTGGGCACTAATGAAAAACTGTTTTTT	CASSVERLGTNEKLFF
TRBV5-6	NA	many	14	TRBJ1-5	TGTGCCAGCAGCTTGGGGTGGGACAATCAGCCCCAGCATTTT	CASSLGWDNQPQHF
TRBV11-2	TRBD2	NA	13	TRBJ2-1	TGTGCCAGCAGCTCTCGGGAGCGGGGTGAGCAGTTCTTC	CASSSRERGEQFF
TRBV7-2	TRBD1	NA	16	TRBJ2-5	TGTGCCAGCAGCTTAGGTATCGGGGACAGACAAGAGACCCAGTACTTC	CASSLGIGDRQETQYF
TRBV29-1	NA	few	12	TRBJ2-2	TGCAGCGCCGGACTAATGTCCGGGGAGCTGTTTTTT	CSAGLMSGELFF
TRBV9	NA	NA	15	TRBJ2-6	TGTGCCAGCAGCGAGCAGGGGCCTGGGGCCAACGTCCTGACTTTC	CASSEQGPGANVLTF
TRBV29-1	NA	NA	14	TRBJ2-5	TGCAGCGTTAGGAAGACAGGATCGGGAGAGACCCAGTACTTC	CSVRKTGSGETQYF
TRBV29-1	NA	NA	13	TRBJ2-2	TGCAGCGCTAGCCCGGACTTCACCGGGGAGCTGTTTTTT	CSASPDFTGELFF
TRBV9	NA	NA	18	TRBJ2-1	TGTGCCAGCAGCGTAGACGGCGCGGGCTCACGAATATACAATGAGCAGTTCTTC	CASSVDGAGSRIYNEQFF
TRBV29-1	TRBD1	NA	15	TRBJ2-7	TGCAGCGTTGATTCACGGACAGGTGCTTCCTACGAGCAGTACTTC	CSVDSRTGASYEQYF
TRBV4-2	TRBD2	NA	15	TRBJ2-5	TGTGCCAGCAGTCCAAGCGGGGGGGACCAAGAGACCCAGTACTTC	CASSPSGGDQETQYF
TRBV29-1	NA	NA	13	TRBJ2-7	TGCAGCGTTGGACAGTCCCTGACCTACGAGCAGTACTTC	CSVGQSLTYEQYF
TRBV5-1	TRBD1	NA	13	TRBJ2-1	TGCGCCAGCAGTTACGGGACAGCCAATGAGCAGTTCTTC	CASSYGTANEQFF
TRBV29-1	NA	NA	13	TRBJ1-2	TGCAGCGTTGAAGAGTCGGGTCCCCATGGCTACACCTTC	CSVEESGPHGYTF
TRBV5-1	NA	NA	12	TRBJ2-1	TGCGCCAGCTTGGGAGGTAACAATGAGCAGTTCTTC	CASLGGNNEQFF
TRBV29-1	NA	NA	13	TRBJ1-2	TGCAGCGTTGCGGACGGGAAGGGGTGGGTCTACACCTTC	CSVADGKGWVYTF
TRBV7-9	NA	NA	12	TRBJ1-2	TGTGCCAGCAGCTTAACCAACTATGGCTACACCTTC	CASSLTNYGYTF
TRBV29-1	TRBD1	NA	13	TRBJ1-2	TGCAGCGTTGACCGGACAGGATCATTTGGCTACACCTTC	CSVDRTGSFGYTF
TRBV5-6	TRBD2	NA	16	TRBJ2-5	TGTGCCAGCAGCTTGTGGACTAGGCGGGCGGCAGAGACCCAGTACTTC	CASSLWTRRAAETQYF
TRBV15	NA	NA	13	TRBJ1-1	TGTGCCACCAGCAGGCAAACTGGCACTGAAGCTTTCTTT	CATSRQTGTEAFF
TRBV29-1	NA	NA	13	TRBJ1-4	TGCAGCGTCAAAAGGGGGTCAGAGGAAAAACTGTTTTTT	CSVKRGSEEKLFF
TRBV9	TRBD2	NA	16	TRBJ2-1	TGTGCCAGCAGCTTCAGACTAGCCTCCTCCTACAATGAGCAGTTCTTC	CASSFRLASSYNEQFF
TRBV6-1	NA	NA	17	TRBJ2-6	TGTGCCAGCAGTGAAGTGGTCTCGGGCTCTGGGGCCAACGTCCTGACTTTC	CASSEVVSGSGANVLTF
TRBV13	TRBD1	NA	17	TRBJ2-3	TGTGCCAGCAGCTTAGTAGGCAGGGGGCTTACTACAGATACGCAGTATTTT	CASSLVGRGLTTDTQYF
TRBV30	TRBD1	NA	16	TRBJ1-2	TGTGCCTGGAGTCGACAGGGGCGGGTGTTCCTTTATGGCTACACCTTC	CAWSRQGRVFLYGYTF
TRBV9	TRBD1	NA	13	TRBJ2-7	TGTGCCAGTGGACAGGGGGCTACCTACGAGCAGTACTTC	CASGQGATYEQYF
TRBV5-6	NA	NA	15	TRBJ2-5	TGTGCCAGCAGCTTGGTTGGACTGATCCAAGGACCCCAGTACTTC	CASSLVGLIQGPQYF
TRBV7-9	NA	NA	15	TRBJ1-1	TGTGCCAGCAGCTTAGCAACAGGGATGAACACTGAAGCTTTCTTT	CASSLATGMNTEAFF
TRBV29-1	NA	NA	12	TRBJ2-5	TGCAGCGTTGATGACCCTACCGAGACCCAGTACTTC	CSVDDPTETQYF
TRBV18	TRBD2	NA	16	TRBJ2-5	TGTGCCAGCTCACCTGTTGCTAATAGCGGGGGAGAGACCCAGTACTTC	CASSPVANSGGETQYF
TRBV29-1	NA	NA	11	TRBJ1-2	TGCAGCGGACGACTGTCCTATGGCTACACCTTC	CSGRLSYGYTF
TRBV29-1	NA	NA	13	TRBJ2-7	TGCAGCGTGCTCGACACTACCTCCTACGAGCAGTACTTC	CSVLDTTSYEQYF
TRBV11-2	NA	NA	15	TRBJ2-3	TGTGCCAGCAGCTTACTCCTAGCTCGGCAAGATACGCAGTATTTT	CASSLLLARQDTQYF